This TCR beta chain derives from a study of T cells in Graves' hyperthyroidism and ophthalmopathy. Findings and caveats of the study: In blood, most of the thyroid clonotypes expanded above 0.001 were also present.

Germline V gene lookup returns CDR1 SNHLY and CDR2 FYNNEI. CDR3 length: 16 amino acids. With 6 bases clipped from V and 4 bases from J, the junction kept 13 bases outside the gene matches. RNA transcripts were the template for amplifying TCR beta CDR3 regions. Initially, a first-round RT-PCR of the TCR CDR3 employed the HTBI primer set. TCRdb re-analysed the multiplex PCR reads in MiXCR, keeping a single row per CDR3 protein. The sample has about 280,000 distinct CDR3 sequences, less than 30% seen once. There are many counts of this clonotype. Antigen: not known. This clonotype originated in a man aged 35-49 years with Graves' hyperthyroidism that later progressed to Graves' ophthalmopathy. The gene calls are TRBV2 and TRBJ2-5, with 8 nucleotides matching TRBD1. The specimen was blood. In DNA, the CDR3 is TGTGCCAGCAGAAACCGGCAGGGGGCGCGAGGAGAGACCCAGTACTTC. Protein product: CASRNRQGARGETQYF. Drawing the rest from reference TRBV2 and TRBJ2-5, the complete variable domain is EPEVTQTPSHQVTQMGQEVILRCVPISNHLYFYWYRQILGQKVEFLVSFYNNEISEKSEIFDDQFSVERPDGSNFTLKIRSTKLEDSAMYFCASRNRQGARGETQYFGPGTRLLVL.